Below are 2 T cell receptor beta chains sequenced from a single sample in a study of CXCR3-negative and CXCR3-positive naive CD8 T cells. Libraries of TRB cDNA were made by 5' RACE and carried UMIs. No DNA is given; TCRdb re-called the 5' RACE reads and lists each CDR3 protein once. The sample table includes 120,000 to 150,000 distinct CDR3 sequences. These TCRs are of unknown antigen specificity. Study results and limitations: Naive cells that were CXCR3-positive had more hydrophobic TRB CDR3s (compared with CXCR3-negative naive cells).

Sequenced sample: naive CXCR3+ CD8+ T cells from blood. The subset: CD45RO-CCR7+CD27+CD95- naive CD8+ T cells expressing CXCR3 (TNR3+). These receptors all come from a human donor in good health. Some clones in this sample may be carry-over from other donors' samples.

This chain links TRBV30 with TRBJ1-1; lacking DNA, the TRBD1 call made by TCRdb goes unchecked. Germline V gene data show CDR1 as GTSNPN and CDR2 as SVGIG (reference sequence). CDR3 length: 15 amino acids. CDR3 loop: CAWSPFDSLNTEALF.

The rearrangement uses TRBV7-6 and TRBJ2-3; TCRdb's assignment of TRBD2 cannot be checked, as there is no DNA. CDR1 SGHVS and CDR2 FNYEAQ come from the germline V gene. The CDR3 sequence is 16 residues long. The CDR3 loop reads CASSPAGGPRADTQYF.